Below are 17 T cell receptor beta chains sequenced from a single sample in a study of blood T cell repertoires in COVID-19. Profiling relied on immunoSEQ multiplex PCR, and the TCRdb table lists in-frame clones only, not all of them. Here the sample spans some 200,000 clones, roughly 85% being singletons. The sequenced sample was PBMCs or T cells enriched from blood (not recorded which). Receptor source: a woman aged 50 to 65 who had been exposed to COVID-19.

This rearrangement joins TRBV21-1 to TRBJ2-2; the DNA was not compared with TRBD2, the D call given in the table. TRBV21-1 is assigned pseudogene status. This CDR3 has 22 residues. For the CDR3, the DNA is TGTGCCAGCAGCAAAAGGGCCCTTATGGAGCTAGCGGGGGGCCTAAACACCGGGGAGCTGTTTTTT. Translated: CASSKRALMELAGGLNTGELFF.

This rearrangement joins TRBV5-4 to TRBJ2-5; 10 positions agree with TRBD2. This CDR3 has 17 amino acids. Germline V gene data show CDR1 as SGHNT and CDR2 as YYREEE (reference sequence). The junction had 8 bases not matched to a gene; V was cut back by 2 bases and J by 1 base. The CDR3 bases are TGTGCCAGCAGCTTAACTAGCGGGGTAGCATCCCAAGAGACCCAGTACTTC. Translation: CASSLTSGVASQETQYF. The full variable domain, in which reference TRBV5-4 and TRBJ2-5 provide the parts outside the CDR3, is ETGVTQSPTHLIKTRGQQVTLRCSSQSGHNTVSWYQQALGQGPQFIFQYYREEENGRGNFPPRFSGLQFPNYSSELNVNALELDDSALYLCASSLTSGVASQETQYFGPGTRLLVL.

This clone was detected a few times. The chain couples TRBV4-1 to TRBJ1-1, with D perhaps matching TRBD1 (5 bases). In germline, CDR1 is MGHRA, CDR2 YSYEKL. This CDR3 has 15 amino acids. V dropped 0 bases and J dropped 8 bases, with 16 bases sitting between them. The CDR3 nucleotides are TGCGCCAGCAGCCAAGAATTCGGAGGGGTGGAGGAAGCTTTCTTT. It encodes CASSQEFGGVEEAFF.

This clone was seen once. The chain recombines TRBV12-3 or TRBV12-4 with TRBJ1-1; D call uncertain. The CDR3 has 12 residues. Trimming removed 0 bases at V and 8 bases at J, with 7 bases between. CDR3 loop: CASSLARQEAFF. CDR3 in DNA: TGTGCCAGCAGTTTAGCGCGCCAAGAAGCTTTCTTT.

The CDR3 loop is CASSLNSGSGNTIYF. Written as DNA, the CDR3 is TGCGCCAGCAGCTTGAATTCGGGCTCTGGAAACACCATATATTTT. V is TRBV5-1 and J is TRBJ1-3; D is undetermined. The germline V gene has CDR1 SGHRS and CDR2 YFSETQ. This CDR3 region has 15 residues. The V end was cut by 1 base, the J end by 0 bases, with 8 bases between.

The chain employs TRBV6-5 and TRBJ2-1; 11 nucleotides align to TRBD2. The germline gives CDR1 MNHEY, CDR2 SVGAGI. V dropped 2 bases and J dropped 5; count of bases not matched to a gene: 5. CDR3 length: 16 residues. CDR3 region: CASSYPTSGGDNEQFF. The DNA for the CDR3 is TGTGCCAGCAGTTACCCTACTAGCGGGGGAGACAATGAGCAGTTCTTC.

The CDR3 sequence: CASSRRGMNTEAFF. CDR3 coding DNA: TGTGCCAGCAGTCGACGGGGGATGAACACTGAAGCTTTCTTT. This chain joins TRBV7-6 and TRBJ1-1, with D possibly being TRBD1 (5 bases). V lost 6 bases and J 0 bases, leaving 11 bases between the germline ends. CDR3 length: 14 amino acids. Germline values: CDR1 SGHVS, CDR2 FNYEAQ. Together with reference TRBV7-6 and TRBJ1-1, the CDR3 gives the full variable domain: GAGVSQSPRYKVTKRGQDVALRCDPISGHVSLYWYRQALGQGPEFLTYFNYEAQQDKSGLPNDRFSAERPEGSISTLTIQRTEQRDSAMYRCASSRRGMNTEAFFGQGTRLTVV.

V is TRBV5-1 and J is TRBJ1-4, with D tentatively TRBD1 (6 bases). This CDR3 has 16 residues. CDR1 and CDR2 from the germline V gene are SGHRS and YFSETQ. V lost 0 bases and J lost 8, with 17 bases in between. CDR3 bases: TGCGCCAGCAGCTTGGCGGGGGGCTTGGTGATCGAAAAACTGTTTTTT. It translates to CASSLAGGLVIEKLFF.

DNA for the CDR3: TGCGCCAGCAGCCAAGATAACACAGGGGGAAGAAATGAGCAGTTCTTC. Amino acid sequence: CASSQDNTGGRNEQFF. This chain uses TRBV4-3 with TRBJ2-1, with 8 bases aligning to TRBD1. V was pared by 0 bases and J by 7 bases, with 8 bases of the junction left unmatched. The CDR3 runs to 16 residues. Per the germline V gene, CDR1 is LGHNA and CDR2 is YSLEER.

The chain couples TRBV4-3 to TRBJ2-5; 7 bases match TRBD2. The germline V gene has CDR1 LGHNA and CDR2 YSLEER. V gave up 1 base and J gave up 10 bases; unmatched junction bases: 6. The CDR3 loop spans 13 amino acids. Written as DNA, the CDR3 is TGCGCCAGCAGCCAAGGTCCAGGGACTAACCAGTACTTC. It translates to CASSQGPGTNQYF.

V usage is TRBV29-1 and J usage is TRBJ2-3; 7 nucleotides line up with TRBD1. V shed 1 base and J 4 bases; nucleotides not matched to a gene: 5. The CDR3 covers 14 residues. Germline CDR1 is SQVTM and CDR2 is ANQGSEA. The CDR3 here is CSVEGAGTADTQYF. CDR3 DNA: TGCAGCGTTGAAGGGGCAGGGACAGCAGATACGCAGTATTTT.

This clone has a handful of counts. This sequence joins TRBV5-1 and TRBJ2-3; 8 bases are a match to TRBD2. Germline V gene data show CDR1 as SGHRS and CDR2 as YFSETQ. With 1 base clipped from V and 2 bases from J, the junction kept 6 bases outside the gene matches. The CDR3 is 16 amino acids. CDR3 DNA sequence: TGCGCCAGCAGCTTGATCCCAGCGGGGGTCACAGATACGCAGTATTTT. The encoded protein is CASSLIPAGVTDTQYF.

V gene TRBV5-4 combines with J gene TRBJ2-5; D call uncertain. The CDR3 is 13 residues long. Germline V gene sequence: CDR1 SGHNT, CDR2 YYREEE (reference sequence). Trimming left V 2 bases short and J 2 bases short, with 7 bases between. CDR3 sequence reads: CASSFGGQETQYF. In DNA form, the CDR3 reads TGTGCCAGCAGCTTCGGCGGACAAGAGACCCAGTACTTC.

This sequence joins TRBV9 and TRBJ1-4; D is uncertain. The V end lost 8 bases, the J end lost 7 bases, and 15 bases lay between the germline ends. The CDR3 spans 13 residues. The germline V gene has CDR1 SGDLS and CDR2 YYNGEE. CDR3 sequence (DNA): TGTGCCAGATGCCCGGTAAACGGTGAAAAACTGTTTTTT. Translation: CARCPVNGEKLFF.

The DNA of the CDR3 is TGTGCCAGCAGCCCACTGAGTTGGGGGGTAGACACTGAAGCTTTCTTT. This encodes CASSPLSWGVDTEAFF. The rearrangement links TRBV9 to TRBJ1-1; perhaps TRBD1 as D (5 bases). CDR3 length: 16 residues. The germline gives CDR1 SGDLS, CDR2 YYNGEE. V lost 4 bases and J lost 3, with 19 bases in between.

V and J are TRBV19 and TRBJ1-2, with D possibly matching TRBD1 (6 bases). V was shortened by 6 bases and J by 7 bases, with 18 bases between the two germline ends. Germline V lookup: CDR1 LNHDA, CDR2 SQIVND (reference sequence). The CDR3 is made up of 14 amino acids. The CDR3 bases are TGTGCCAGTAGGAGTCAGGGGTTTGGAGGTGGCTACACCTTC. Translation gives CASRSQGFGGGYTF.

This clone was observed at least ten times. The chain combines TRBV28 with TRBJ1-2; a possible D gene is TRBD1 (5 bases). V lost 8 bases and J 4 bases, leaving 11 bases between the germline ends. This CDR3 contains 12 residues. Germline V gene data show CDR1 as MDHEN and CDR2 as SYDVKM. Here the CDR3 reads CASGRAFYGYTF. The CDR3 DNA follows: TGTGCCAGCGGCAGGGCCTTCTATGGCTACACCTTC.